The T cell receptor beta chain described here comes from a study of sequential checkpoint blockade in melanoma. Study as a whole: Arm A got nivolumab then ipilimumab; arm B the reverse, 1:1.

The repertoire was sequenced with immunoSEQ multiplex PCR; TCRdb's copy has only in-frame clones and lacks some. The data show around 8,500 clones, more than 55% seen once. Specified treatment: randomized to nivolumab then ipilimumab (arm A) or the reverse (arm B). Patients had received no earlier DNA-damaging chemotherapy. PBMC sorting kept live CD3+CD8+ cells without CD19 or CD56. The CDR3 is made up of 15 amino acids. The J segment lost 2 bases and the V segment lost 4 bases, leaving 7 bases of the junction unmatched. The germline V gene has CDR1 SEHNR and CDR2 FQNEAQ (reference sequence). The sample was CD8+ T cells sorted from blood (inferred from file names), taken from a patient given nivolumab and ipilimumab in sequence. The sequence was collected from a human donor with melanoma. The chain has TRBV7-9 and TRBJ1-2, with TRBD1 matching over 7 bases. This CDR3 is CASSSGQIINYGYTF. In DNA form, the CDR3 reads TGTGCCAGCAGCTCGGGACAGATTATAAACTATGGCTACACCTTC.